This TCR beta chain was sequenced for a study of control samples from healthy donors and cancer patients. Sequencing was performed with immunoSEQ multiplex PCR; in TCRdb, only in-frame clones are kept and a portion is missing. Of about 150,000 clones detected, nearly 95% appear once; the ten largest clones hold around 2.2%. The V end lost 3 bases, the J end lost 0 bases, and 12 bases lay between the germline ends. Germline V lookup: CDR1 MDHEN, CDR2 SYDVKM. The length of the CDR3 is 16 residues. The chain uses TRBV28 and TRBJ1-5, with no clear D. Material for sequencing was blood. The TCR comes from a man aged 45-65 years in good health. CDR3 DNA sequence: TGTGCCAGCAGTTTCTGGGCGGACTCTAGCAATCAGCCCCAGCATTTT. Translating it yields CASSFWADSSNQPQHF.